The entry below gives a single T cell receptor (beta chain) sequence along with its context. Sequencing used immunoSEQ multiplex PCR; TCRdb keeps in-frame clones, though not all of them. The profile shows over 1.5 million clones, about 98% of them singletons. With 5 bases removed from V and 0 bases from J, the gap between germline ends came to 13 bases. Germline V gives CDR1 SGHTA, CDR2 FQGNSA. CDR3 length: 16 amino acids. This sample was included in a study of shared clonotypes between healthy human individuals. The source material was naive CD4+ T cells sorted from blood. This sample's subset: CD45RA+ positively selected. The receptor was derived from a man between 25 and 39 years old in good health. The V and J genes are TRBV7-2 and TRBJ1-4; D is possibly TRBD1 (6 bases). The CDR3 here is CASSLRQATTNEKLFF. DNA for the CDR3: TGTGCCAGCAGCCTGAGACAGGCGACAACTAATGAAAAACTGTTTTTT.